The sequence of this T cell receptor beta chain was determined in a study of PD-1 blockade in classical Hodgkin lymphoma. Remarks on this clone: The antigen is unknown.

Exposure to brentuximab vedotin varied, and each patient had relapsed following autologous stem cell transplantation. TCRdb's copy holds only in-frame clones and misses some; the assay was immunoSEQ multiplex PCR. The sample consists of about 20,000 clones, roughly 73% of them appearing once. Study-level results: Newly diagnosed patients were reported to start with lower TCR diversity than healthy donors. Possibly reflecting disease activity or prior therapy, repertoire differences have causes that remain undefined. By C4D1, CD4+ diversity increased significantly, especially in complete responders. Exclusion applied to patients who initiated nivolumab less than 1 year following ASCT.

The CDR3 is 16 residues long. The V end was cut by 4 bases, the J end by 0 bases, with 15 bases between. Germline CDR1 SGHNT, CDR2 YYREEE (reference sequence). The source of this sequence is a human donor with classical Hodgkin lymphoma. V gene TRBV5-4 combines with J gene TRBJ2-3, with D hard to call. Sequencing was performed on peripheral blood mononuclear cells (PBMCs), taken before the second cycle of nivolumab. The CDR3 here is CASSPLVPTSTDTQYF. CDR3 in DNA: TGTGCCAGCAGCCCTCTGGTTCCGACTAGCACAGATACGCAGTATTTT.